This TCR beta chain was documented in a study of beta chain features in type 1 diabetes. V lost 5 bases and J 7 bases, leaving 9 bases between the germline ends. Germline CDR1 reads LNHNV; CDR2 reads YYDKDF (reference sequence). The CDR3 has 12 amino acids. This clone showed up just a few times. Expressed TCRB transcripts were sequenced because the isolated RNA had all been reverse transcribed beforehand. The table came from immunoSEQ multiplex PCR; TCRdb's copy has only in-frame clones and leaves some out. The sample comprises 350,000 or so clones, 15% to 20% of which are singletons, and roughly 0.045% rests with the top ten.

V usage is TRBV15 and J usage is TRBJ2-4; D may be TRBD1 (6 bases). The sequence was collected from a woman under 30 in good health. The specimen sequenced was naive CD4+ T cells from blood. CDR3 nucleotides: TGTGCCACCAGCGTAGACAGGAACATTCAGTACTTC. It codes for CATSVDRNIQYF.